Below, one T cell receptor (beta chain) is given with its context. The clone's antigen remains unknown. The input lacks base qualities; no much larger clone sits a single base away. The immunoSEQ hsTCRB assay version 4 in survey mode was used to sequence TCRbeta repertoires from genomic DNA. For TCRbeta sequencing, genomic DNA was diluted to around 9.7 ng/uL, and up to 1 ug was used per sample. From the authors' description of their analysis: TCRbeta data analysis was done in ImmunoSeq Analyzer 3.0, and diversity was calculated on productive nucleotide rearrangements. Using the Immunarch R package, lower-bound TCR diversity was estimated with the improved Chao index and clonality was estimated with the Gini coefficient. When different nucleotide rearrangements encoded the same CDR3beta amino acid sequence, each rearrangement was treated as a distinct clonotype. TCRbeta sequences significantly enriched in antigen-responding cells relative to anti-CD3/anti-CD28-activated cells were identified by differential abundance analysis. Using predicted peptide-MHC specificity as the basis, GLIPH2 grouped TCRs into clusters, both for each participant individually and for the merged data sets that combined participants. TCRdb obtained this table from immuneACCESS and retained in-frame rearrangements with V and J assigned. These tables miss some clones; where compared with another copy, unresolved V genes account for less than half of the shortfall, and the remainder is unexplained. V, J and clone size were drawn from that table, and D and trimming were deduced from the DNA. In all, the sample holds over 30,000 clones, and 82% of those were seen once. The ten biggest clones cover roughly 0.97% of the sample.

The treatment or condition label on this specimen signifies: suppressive antiretroviral therapy. A pool of overlapping HIV-1 Gag 15-mer peptides was used at approximately 0.9 ug per peptide per mL for cell stimulation. Memory CD4+ T cells that did not respond, being CD40L-negative, CD69-negative and CD45RO-high, were sorted as memory populations depleted of antigen-responding cells. HIV-1-infected adults in whom suppressive ART had been started during chronic infection were enrolled as participants. Plasma HIV-1 RNA had been undetectable (below 50 copies/mL) in participants for at least 4 years. To be included, a participant needed positive CMV serology and a CD4+ T cell count above 400 cells/uL. Before stimulation, PBMCs were isolated using density centrifugation and then depleted of CD8+ T cells. CD8-depleted PBMCs were stimulated for about 19 hours with anti-CD28/CD49d costimulation, CD40-blocking antibody and enfuvirtide to prevent new infections. Cell sorting was performed on a Beckman Coulter MoFlo Legacy or XDP sorter, and dead cells were excluded with propidium iodide. Genomic DNA was extracted with the QIAamp DNA Mini Kit for samples above one million cells, otherwise with the Quick-DNA Microprep Kit.

The junction carries 5 bases between V and J, which are trimmed by 1 base and 0 bases respectively. The CDR3 measures 15 amino acids from cysteine to phenylalanine. CDR3 DNA is the only sequence kept; it has 45 bases, read in frame from the first base. Reading the germline V gene gives CDR1 SGHTS and CDR2 YDEGEE. The source of the sample is a study of persistence of HIV-infected CD4 T cells (TCRdb year 2020). About the investigation overall: CMV- and HIV-1 Gag-responding CD4+ T cells were isolated from ART-treated individuals so that antigen-driven clonal expansion of HIV-1-infected cells could be examined. The median time the participants had spent on suppressive ART was over 7 years. Peripheral blood samples of up to roughly 180 mL were obtained at multiple time points, with the exception of two participants, for whom leukapheresis was performed at a single time point. TCRbeta sequencing assessed the clonality of all cells in each sorted population, while proviral sequencing assessed the clonality of infected cells. For the TCR cluster analysis across participants, about 8 participants were included for CMV and about seven participants for Gag.

Study-level results and caveats: TCR oligoclonality correlated with proviral oligoclonality within the same sorted populations. Significantly lower TCRbeta richness was observed in CMV- and Gag-responding cells than in anti-CD3/anti-CD28-responding cells, and higher oligoclonality was observed in CMV-responding cells than in CD3/CD28-stimulated and Gag-responding cells. Enrichment of degenerate expanded CDR3beta sequences was found in antigen-responding cells, suggesting convergent selection of CD4+ responses to CMV and Gag. Only a small number of individuals took part in the study, and only a limited range of antigens was tested. Bulk TCR analyses could not be restricted to the rare CMV-responding cells that actually carried HIV-1 proviruses.

This specimen was cultured CD4+ T cells from PBMCs, taken from a patient who received antiretroviral therapy. The cell subset or site tag for this specimen amounts to: CD40L-CD69- CD45RO-high memory CD4 T cells not responding to Gag peptides. The chain is encoded by TRBV5-8 joined to TRBJ2-6; possibly the D gene is TRBD2, per 5 matching bases. The clonotype originates from an adult with HIV. The donor label of this sample is uncertain. The nucleotide sequence reads as follows: TGTGCCAGCAGCTTGCGGGGCTCTGGGGCCAACGTCCTGACTTTC. Its amino acids are CASSLRGSGANVLTF.